This T cell receptor (beta chain) was observed in a study of immune cell composition in non-small cell lung cancer. Study details: Tumours were mainly lung adenocarcinoma or squamous cell carcinoma. Findings of the study overall: Squamous carcinomas (about 75%) more often had tumour-associated clones >0.5% than adenocarcinomas (33%).

This CDR3 is built from 18 residues. Germline lookup yields CDR1 MDHEN and CDR2 SYDVKM. V trimming: 5 bases; J trimming: 0 bases; junction bases outside the gene matches: 14. The assay was immunoSEQ multiplex PCR, and TCRdb's table has in-frame clones only and misses some. The table includes about 6,600 clones, over 75% detected once. This clone was seen just once. Its antigen is unidentified. Normal lung was taken at the farthest possible site, at least 3 cm from tumour. The TCR was taken from a human donor with non-small cell lung cancer. The chain links TRBV28 to TRBJ2-3; 7 positions match TRBD1. Source material: non-adjacent lung tissue. The CDR3 nucleotides read TGTGCCAGCAGTCCTAGACAGGGTTCCACCCAGAGCACAGATACGCAGTATTTT. It specifies CASSPRQGSTQSTDTQYF.